Listed below are T cell receptor beta chains from one sample, sequenced in a study of tumor and adjacent non-tumor tissue in lung cancer. TCRdb independently ran MiXCR on the multiplex PCR reads; one entry per CDR3 protein. The table lists some 70,000 distinct CDR3 sequences, nearly 70% of them singletons. Material for sequencing was distant non-tumor lung tissue. These receptor sequences come from a woman aged 50 to 60 with non-small cell lung cancer. The CDR3 runs from the conserved cysteine through the conserved F or W. The D gene is left open where the match is weak. The size of a clone is reported for some rows only, either as once, few or many, or as a class for expanded clones.

V: TRBV20-1
D: NA
size: NA
J: TRBJ1-1
length: 11
DNA: TGCAGTGCTGACGCTGCGGGTGAAGCTTTATTT
CDR3: CSADAAGEALF

V: TRBV28
D: NA
size: many
J: TRBJ2-3
length: 16
DNA: TGTGCCAGCACCCCCGGTTGGGGGGCGAGGACAGATACGCAGTATTTT
CDR3: CASTPGWGARTDTQYF

V: TRBV10-3
D: NA
size: NA
J: TRBJ2-3
length: 15
DNA: TGTGCCATCAGTGTGGGTAGCGTGAGCATGGATACGCAGTATTTT
CDR3: CAISVGSVSMDTQYF

V: TRBV28
D: NA
size: NA
J: TRBJ2-3
length: 16
DNA: TGTGCCAGCACATTGAGATGTGGTGTGGCCACAGATACGCAGTATTTT
CDR3: CASTLRCGVATDTQYF

V: TRBV10-3
D: TRBD1
size: medium-sized
J: TRBJ2-1
length: 15
DNA: TGTGCCATCAGTGCCGGGACAGGGGCCTTAAGGGAGCAGTTCTTC
CDR3: CAISAGTGALREQFF

V: TRBV20-1
D: NA
size: NA
J: TRBJ1-3
length: 13
DNA: TGCAATGCCCTATCTGGGGGGGGAAACAACATATATTTT
CDR3: CNALSGGGNNIYF

V: TRBV29-1
D: TRBD1
size: many
J: TRBJ1-2
length: 11
DNA: TGCAGCGTTCTCACAGGGGATGGCTACACCTTC
CDR3: CSVLTGDGYTF

V: TRBV7-3
D: NA
size: NA
J: TRBJ2-2
length: 15
DNA: TGTGCCAGCAGCTCCTTGGGGGGGGGCACCGGGGAGCTGTATTTT
CDR3: CASSSLGGGTGELYF

V: TRBV11-2
D: NA
size: medium-sized
J: TRBJ2-3
length: 11
DNA: TGTGCCAGCAGCTTTATTGATACGCAGTATTTT
CDR3: CASSFIDTQYF

V: TRBV20-1
D: NA
size: NA
J: TRBJ2-7
length: 17
DNA: TGCAGTGCTTCAGGGTGGGCAACGGGTGGGTTTTCCTACGAGCGGTACTTC
CDR3: CSASGWATGGFSYERYF

V: TRBV6-1
D: TRBD2
size: once
J: TRBJ2-7
length: 19
DNA: TGTGTCAGCAGGACAGCGGGACTAGCGGAAGGGCCAGGTAACCACGAGCAGTACTTC
CDR3: CVSRTAGLAEGPGNHEQYF

V: TRBV28
D: TRBD1
size: NA
J: TRBJ1-2
length: 15
DNA: TGTGCCAGCAGTTTGACCCAGGGGGGAGGATATCACTACATCTTC
CDR3: CASSLTQGGGYHYIF

V: TRBV28
D: NA
size: once
J: TRBJ1-1
length: 17
DNA: TGTGCCAGTAGTTCGACTGACAGAGGGCCCCAGATCACTGAAGCTTTCTTT
CDR3: CASSSTDRGPQITEAFF

V: TRBV10-3
D: NA
size: NA
J: TRBJ1-2
length: 15
DNA: TGTGCCATCAGTGACCAGACAGGAATCCTCTATGGCTACACCTTC
CDR3: CAISDQTGILYGYTF

V: TRBV20-1
D: TRBD2
size: NA
J: TRBJ2-7
length: 14
DNA: TGCAGTACTAGAGCAGCGGGAGGGAGCTACGAGCAGTATTTC
CDR3: CSTRAAGGSYEQYF

V: TRBV6-6
D: NA
size: NA
J: TRBJ2-7
length: 13
DNA: TGTGCCAGCAGTTACGGCACTAATTACGAGCAGTACTTC
CDR3: CASSYGTNYEQYF

V: TRBV11-2
D: NA
size: NA
J: TRBJ2-7
length: 15
DNA: TGTGCCAACAGCTCGGGGACTGGCCGGACCTATGAGCAGTACTTC
CDR3: CANSSGTGRTYEQYF

V: TRBV5-8
D: NA
size: NA
J: TRBJ2-3
length: 16
DNA: TGTGCCAGCAGCCCGTTAGGGACCGTTCTTCCAGATGCGCAGTATTTT
CDR3: CASSPLGTVLPDAQYF

V: TRBV6-1
D: NA
size: NA
J: TRBJ2-1
length: 15
DNA: TGTGCCAGCACTGAGGGCAGTACACCCAGCGGTGAGCAATTCTTC
CDR3: CASTEGSTPSGEQFF

V: TRBV7-8
D: TRBD2
size: NA
J: TRBJ2-3
length: 16
DNA: TGTGCCAGCAGCTTATACCGAGCGGGATCGACAGATACGCAGTATTTT
CDR3: CASSLYRAGSTDTQYF

V: TRBV6-5
D: TRBD2
size: NA
J: TRBJ2-7
length: 17
DNA: TGTGCCAGCAGTTCCGCTACCCGGACTAGCAGGAATCGTTTGCAGTACTTC
CDR3: CASSSATRTSRNRLQYF

V: TRBV6-2/TRBV6-3
D: TRBD2
size: once
J: TRBJ2-7
length: 15
DNA: TGTGCCAGCAGTTCCGCGGGACTAGTGGCCTACGAGCGGTACTTC
CDR3: CASSSAGLVAYERYF

V: TRBV5-4
D: NA
size: NA
J: TRBJ2-1
length: 17
DNA: TGTGCCAGCAGCCGAGGGGGGGGAGAGAGCTCATACAATGAGCAGTTCTTC
CDR3: CASSRGGGESSYNEQFF

V: TRBV5-5
D: TRBD1
size: NA
J: TRBJ2-7
length: 14
DNA: TGTGCCAGCAGCCTTTCGGGACAGAACTACGAGCAGTACTTC
CDR3: CASSLSGQNYEQYF

V: TRBV12-3/TRBV12-4
D: TRBD1
size: many
J: TRBJ1-2
length: 17
DNA: TGTGCCAGCAGTCTACGGACAGGCGGAGCCGGGGCATATGGCTACACCTTC
CDR3: CASSLRTGGAGAYGYTF

V: TRBV6-2/TRBV6-3
D: NA
size: once
J: TRBJ1-1
length: 12
DNA: TGTGCCAGCACTACGGTGAACACTGACGCTTTCTTT
CDR3: CASTTVNTDAFF

V: TRBV24-1
D: NA
size: few
J: TRBJ2-3
length: 16
DNA: TGTGCCACCAGTGACACGACTGCTAAGGGCACAGATACGCAGTATTTT
CDR3: CATSDTTAKGTDTQYF

V: TRBV6-1
D: NA
size: once
J: TRBJ2-1
length: 14
DNA: TGTGCCAGCAGCGCCGCGAGGGCTATCATTGAGCAGTTCTTC
CDR3: CASSAARAIIEQFF

V: TRBV11-1
D: NA
size: NA
J: TRBJ2-1
length: 13
DNA: TGTGCCAGCAGCTTACCTCATCTGGAAGAGCAGTTCTTC
CDR3: CASSLPHLEEQFF

V: TRBV20-1
D: NA
size: NA
J: TRBJ2-6
length: 17
DNA: TGCAGTGCTTCCCTTGTAGACAGTCCCTCTGGGGCCAACGTCCTGACTTTC
CDR3: CSASLVDSPSGANVLTF

V: TRBV7-9
D: NA
size: NA
J: TRBJ2-2
length: 14
DNA: TGTGCCAGTAGCCGAGGGACATACACCGGGGAGCTGCTTTTT
CDR3: CASSRGTYTGELLF

V: TRBV7-8
D: NA
size: many
J: TRBJ1-1
length: 16
DNA: TGTGCCAGCAGCTTAGCTGGGGGAATCATGAACACTGAAGCTTTCTTT
CDR3: CASSLAGGIMNTEAFF

V: TRBV11-3
D: NA
size: few
J: TRBJ2-1
length: 13
DNA: TGTCCCAGCAGCTCAGACTGGAACAATGAGCAGTTCTTC
CDR3: CPSSSDWNNEQFF

V: TRBV11-1
D: NA
size: NA
J: TRBJ2-7
length: 10
DNA: TGTACCTGCAGCGGGACACTGCAGTACTTC
CDR3: CTCSGTLQYF